Each of the 10 T cell receptor beta chains below was sequenced from the same sample in a study of blood T cell repertoires in COVID-19. Method: immunoSEQ multiplex PCR; TCRdb's copy keeps in-frame clones and lacks some. The sample consists of roughly 160,000 clones, roughly 90% of them appearing once. The sample consisted of peripheral blood. The receptors here all came from a man aged 50 to 59 with acute or convalescent COVID-19.

V is TRBV5-5 and J is TRBJ1-3, with D possibly being TRBD1 (5 bases). Trimming pared 2 bases from V and 3 bases from J, leaving 15 bases between. The CDR3 sequence is 16 residues long. Germline V gene lookup returns CDR1 SGHKS and CDR2 YYEKEE (reference sequence). Here the CDR3 DNA reads TGTGCCAGCAGCTTAGGGCCGTGGGGCAGTGGAAACACCATATATTTT. Translation gives CASSLGPWGSGNTIYF.

This chain links TRBV7-3 with TRBJ1-2; D is perhaps TRBD1 (6 bases). From germline, CDR1 is SGHTA and CDR2 FQGTGA. CDR3 length: 13 residues. Trimming cost V 2 bases and J 2 bases, with 6 bases left between them. As DNA, the CDR3 is TGTGCCAGCAGCTTAGGACAGAACTATGGCTACACCTTC. Encoded protein: CASSLGQNYGYTF.

The rearrangement uses TRBV19 and TRBJ1-5; 7 bases agree with TRBD1. The CDR3 runs to 13 residues. V shed 10 bases and J 3 bases; nucleotides not matched to a gene: 6. Germline lookup yields CDR1 LNHDA and CDR2 SQIVND (reference sequence). The CDR3 nucleotides read TGTGCCACTGCCGGGACAGTCAATCAGCCCCAGCATTTT. Its translation: CATAGTVNQPQHF.

This clone has a handful of counts. The rearrangement joins TRBV11-2 to TRBJ2-1; weak D call: TRBD2 (5 bases). The germline V gene encodes CDR1 SGHAT and CDR2 FQNNGV. The CDR3 is 16 amino acids. The germline V and J ends were trimmed by 6 bases and 0 bases, with 15 bases remaining between them. CDR3 loop: CASRPYSASSYNEQFF. The CDR3 DNA follows: TGTGCCAGCAGACCCTATAGCGCAAGCTCCTACAATGAGCAGTTCTTC. Based on the CDR3 plus reference TRBV11-2 and TRBJ2-1, the full variable domain is EAGVAQSPRYKIIEKRQSVAFWCNPISGHATLYWYQQILGQGPKLLIQFQNNGVVDDSQLPKDRFSAERLKGVDSTLKIQPAKLEDSAVYLCASRPYSASSYNEQFFGPGTRLTVL.

This clone was found once. The rearrangement uses TRBV27 and TRBJ2-6; possible D gene TRBD1, 5 bases. Germline values: CDR1 MNHEY, CDR2 SMNVEV (reference sequence). The CDR3 has 17 residues. Trimming stripped 5 bases from V and 0 bases from J, with 14 bases between. Here the CDR3 reads CASSQSRTFSGANVLTF. The CDR3 nucleotides are TGTGCCAGCAGTCAATCACGGACATTCTCTGGGGCCAACGTCCTGACTTTC.

The rearrangement joins TRBV9 to TRBJ2-1; 8 bases fit TRBD2. This CDR3 spans 15 amino acids. V was clipped by 1 base and J by 8 bases; unmatched bases: 8. Germline-derived CDR1 and CDR2 are SGDLS and YYNGEE. Here the CDR3 reads CASSVNSGGLDEQFF. CDR3 sequence (DNA): TGTGCCAGCAGCGTAAATTCGGGGGGGCTGGATGAGCAGTTCTTC.

The table lists this clone with a count of one. The chain has TRBV7-9 and TRBJ1-1, with TRBD1 matching 11 bases. The germline gives CDR1 SEHNR, CDR2 FQNEAQ (reference sequence). This CDR3 has 15 amino acids. The V and J ends lost 5 bases and 4 bases, in that order; junction bases with no gene match: 6. Here the CDR3 DNA reads TGTGCCAGCAGCGACCGGACAGGGGGCCTCACTGAAGCTTTCTTT. It is translated as CASSDRTGGLTEAFF.

V usage is TRBV29-1 and J usage is TRBJ1-5; no clear D. CDR1 and CDR2 (germline): SQVTM, ANQGSEA. This CDR3 has 13 residues. V was trimmed by 4 bases and J by 0 bases, leaving 7 bases between them. For the CDR3, the DNA is TGCAGCGTTGTAGGAGATAGCAATCAGCCCCAGCATTTT. It encodes CSVVGDSNQPQHF.

This clone occurred once. The CDR3 DNA sequence: TGCGCCAGCAGTGGGCCCACGGGGAGGGCCACAGATACGCAGTATTTT. It yields the protein CASSGPTGRATDTQYF. J is TRBJ2-3 and V is TRBV10-1; TRBD2 matches at 7 bases. Germline V gives CDR1 WNHNN, CDR2 SYGVQD (reference sequence). This CDR3 has 16 amino acids. The J segment lost 2 bases and the V segment lost 4 bases, leaving 9 bases of the junction unmatched.

The J gene is TRBJ1-2, the V gene TRBV27, with D possibly being TRBD1 (5 bases). CDR1 is MNHEY, CDR2 SMNVEV, per germline (reference sequence). The germline V and J ends were trimmed by 5 bases and 7 bases, with 17 bases remaining between them. CDR3 size: 14 residues. The CDR3 sequence is CASSAGVEGSGYTF. As DNA, the CDR3 is TGTGCCAGCAGTGCCGGGGTGGAGGGGAGTGGCTACACCTTC.